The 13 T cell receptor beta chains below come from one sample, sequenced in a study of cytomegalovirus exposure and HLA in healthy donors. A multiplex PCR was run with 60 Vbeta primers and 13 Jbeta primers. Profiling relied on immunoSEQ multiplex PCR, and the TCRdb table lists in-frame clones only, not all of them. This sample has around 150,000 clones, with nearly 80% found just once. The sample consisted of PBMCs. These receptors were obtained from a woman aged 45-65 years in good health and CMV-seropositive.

CDR3 residues: CASSLRGQGRNTIYF. In nucleotides, the CDR3 is TGTGCCAGCAGTTTACGGGGACAGGGCAGAAACACCATATATTTT. The rearrangement links TRBV28 to TRBJ1-3; TRBD1 aligns across 9 bases. The CDR3 has 15 amino acids. The germline CDR1 and CDR2 sequences are MDHEN and SYDVKM. Trimming at V came to 2 bases and at J to 5 bases, leaving 4 bases not matched to a gene. The full variable domain, its missing parts supplied by reference TRBV28 and TRBJ1-3, is DVKVTQSSRYLVKRTGEKVFLECVQDMDHENMFWYRQDPGLGLRLIYFSYDVKMKEKGDIPEGYSVSREKKERFSLILESASTNQTSMYLCASSLRGQGRNTIYFGEGSWLTVV.

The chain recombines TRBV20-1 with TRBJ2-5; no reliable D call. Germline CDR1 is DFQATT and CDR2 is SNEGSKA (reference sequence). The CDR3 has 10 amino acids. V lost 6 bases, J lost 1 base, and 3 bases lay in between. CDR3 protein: CSALQETQYF. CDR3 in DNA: TGCAGTGCACTCCAAGAGACCCAGTACTTC.

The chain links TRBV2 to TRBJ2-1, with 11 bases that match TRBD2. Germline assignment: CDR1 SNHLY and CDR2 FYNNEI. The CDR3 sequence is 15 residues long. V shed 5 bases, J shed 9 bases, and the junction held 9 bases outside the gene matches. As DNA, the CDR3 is TGTGCCAGCAGTCAACTAGCGGGGGCCCCCGTTGAGCAGTTCTTC. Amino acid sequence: CASSQLAGAPVEQFF. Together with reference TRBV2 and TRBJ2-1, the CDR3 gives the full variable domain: EPEVTQTPSHQVTQMGQEVILRCVPISNHLYFYWYRQILGQKVEFLVSFYNNEISEKSEIFDDQFSVERPDGSNFTLKIRSTKLEDSAMYFCASSQLAGAPVEQFFGPGTRLTVL.

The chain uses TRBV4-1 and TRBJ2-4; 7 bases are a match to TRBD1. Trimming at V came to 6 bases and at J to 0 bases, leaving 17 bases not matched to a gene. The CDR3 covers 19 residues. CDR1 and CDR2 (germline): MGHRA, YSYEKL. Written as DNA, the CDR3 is TGCGCCAGCAGTCGGATACTAATGTTGGGACAGCTAGCCAAAAACATTCAGTACTTC. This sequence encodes CASSRILMLGQLAKNIQYF.

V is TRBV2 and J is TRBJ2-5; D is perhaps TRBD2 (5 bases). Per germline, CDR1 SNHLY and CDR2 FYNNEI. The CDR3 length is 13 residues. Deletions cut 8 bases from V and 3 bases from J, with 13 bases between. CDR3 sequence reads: CASQRAAEETQYF. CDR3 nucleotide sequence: TGTGCCAGCCAGAGGGCAGCTGAAGAGACCCAGTACTTC.

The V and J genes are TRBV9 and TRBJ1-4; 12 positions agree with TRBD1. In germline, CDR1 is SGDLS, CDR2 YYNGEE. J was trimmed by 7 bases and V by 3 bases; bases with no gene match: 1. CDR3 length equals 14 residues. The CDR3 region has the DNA TGTGCCAGCAGCGCGGGACAGGGGGCTGAAAAACTGTTTTTT. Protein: CASSAGQGAEKLFF.

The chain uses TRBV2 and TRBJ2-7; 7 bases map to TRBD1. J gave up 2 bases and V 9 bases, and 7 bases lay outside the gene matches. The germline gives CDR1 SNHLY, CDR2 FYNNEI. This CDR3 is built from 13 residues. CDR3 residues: CASETGPTYEQYF. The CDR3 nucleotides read TGTGCCAGTGAGACAGGGCCGACCTACGAGCAGTACTTC.

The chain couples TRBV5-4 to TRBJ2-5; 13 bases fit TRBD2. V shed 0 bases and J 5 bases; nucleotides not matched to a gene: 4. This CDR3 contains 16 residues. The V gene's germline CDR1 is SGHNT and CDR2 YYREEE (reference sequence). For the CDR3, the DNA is TGTGCCAGCAGCTTGGGGACTAGCGGGGGTCTGGAGACCCAGTACTTC. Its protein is CASSLGTSGGLETQYF.

CDR3 protein: CASGLGGDSHTQYF. The CDR3 DNA sequence: TGTGCTAGTGGTTTGGGGGGGGACAGTCATACGCAGTATTTT. V is TRBV12-5 and J is TRBJ2-3, with D tentatively TRBD1 (7 bases). The germline V gene encodes CDR1 LGHNT and CDR2 FRNRAP. This CDR3 comprises 14 residues. Trimming cost V 1 base and J 7 bases, with 12 bases left between them.

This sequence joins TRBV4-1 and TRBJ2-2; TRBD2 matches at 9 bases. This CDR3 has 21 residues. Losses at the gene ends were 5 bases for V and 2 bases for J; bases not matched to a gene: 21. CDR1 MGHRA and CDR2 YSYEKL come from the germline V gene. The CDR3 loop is CASSTKFLGGGAFSNTGELFF. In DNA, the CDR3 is TGCGCCAGCAGCACCAAGTTCCTAGGCGGGGGGGCTTTCTCAAACACCGGGGAGCTGTTTTTT.

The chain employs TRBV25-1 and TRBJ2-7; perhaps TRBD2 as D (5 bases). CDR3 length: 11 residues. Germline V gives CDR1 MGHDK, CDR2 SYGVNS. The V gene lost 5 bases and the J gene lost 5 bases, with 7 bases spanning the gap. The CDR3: CASSFGNEQYF. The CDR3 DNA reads TGTGCCAGCAGTTTCGGGAACGAGCAGTACTTC.

The CDR3 bases are TGTGCCAGCAGCCGGCTGAGACTCTCCTACAATGAGCAGTTCTTC. Its translation is CASSRLRLSYNEQFF. V gene TRBV14 combines with J gene TRBJ2-1; D is ambiguous. The CDR3 has 15 amino acids. Germline loops: CDR1 SGHDN, CDR2 FVKESK. V lost 4 bases, J lost 0 bases, and 10 bases lay in between.

In DNA, the CDR3 is TGTGCCAGCAGCTTAGATGGGGGGGTCACCCAGCATTTT. It specifies CASSLDGGVTQHF. The chain joins TRBV7-9 to TRBJ1-5, with D possibly being TRBD1 (5 bases). V lost 1 base, J lost 11 bases, and 12 bases lay in between. Germline CDR1 reads SEHNR; CDR2 reads FQNEAQ (reference sequence). The CDR3 totals 13 residues.